Listed below are T cell receptor beta chains from one sample, sequenced in a study of a mutant IDH1 vaccine in newly diagnosed glioma. Sequencing was performed with immunoSEQ multiplex PCR; in TCRdb, only in-frame clones are kept and a portion is missing. The sample yields about 56,000 clones, roughly nine tenths seen once. Their recognized antigens are unknown. Material: PBMCs, obtained from a glioma patient whose treatment included an IDH1 peptide vaccine. The receptors were sampled from a man between 40 and 49 years old with glioma. Both conserved end residues are part of each CDR3. A D gene is named only where the DNA matches it firmly. Size is stated for part of the rows, as once, few or many counts, or as a class when the clone is expanded.

TRBJ2-1 | . | TRBV7-9 | . | TGTGCCAGCAGCCTACATGAGCAGTTCTTC | CASSLHEQFF
TRBJ2-5 | TRBD2 | TRBV5-1 | . | TGCGCCAGCAGCTTCTTTATGGCTAGCGGGAGGGAAGAGACCCAGTACTTC | CASSFFMASGREETQYF
TRBJ1-2 | . | TRBV7-9 | . | TGTGCCAGCTCCACCAGAGGATCCTACTATGGCTACACCTTC | CASSTRGSYYGYTF
TRBJ1-1 | . | TRBV28 | once | TGTGCCAGCGTCGGCAGGCGGTACACTGAAGCTTTCTTT | CASVGRRYTEAFF
TRBJ2-2 | . | TRBV5-4 | . | TGTGCCAGCAGCTTGGCCTACTCTGGGGAGCTGTTTTTT | CASSLAYSGELFF
TRBJ1-5 | . | TRBV5-6 | . | TGTGCCAGCAGCTTGAGGAATAATCAGCCCCAGCATTTT | CASSLRNNQPQHF
TRBJ1-1 | . | TRBV6-5 | . | TGTGCCAGCAGTTACTCGAGGGCATGGAACACTGAAGCTTTCTTT | CASSYSRAWNTEAFF
TRBJ2-3 | . | TRBV21-1 | . | TGTGCCAGCAGGGGGGGGAGGGCCCCAACTAGCACAGATACGCAGTATTTT | CASRGGRAPTSTDTQYF
TRBJ2-7 | . | TRBV6-5 | few | TGTGCCAGCAGGAAAGGGACAATCGACGAGCAGTACTTC | CASRKGTIDEQYF
TRBJ1-4 | . | TRBV7-9 | . | TGTGCCAGCAGCGATCAACCCCAGGGGGAAAAACTGTTTTTT | CASSDQPQGEKLFF
TRBJ2-7 | . | TRBV2 | . | TGTGCCAGCAGTGTTCGGGAGAGGCGGCCAGGGCACGAGCAGTACTTC | CASSVRERRPGHEQYF
TRBJ2-1 | . | TRBV7-9 | . | TGTGCCAGCAGCTTGGACCACACCTACAATGAGCAGTTCTTC | CASSLDHTYNEQFF
TRBJ1-1 | TRBD1 | TRBV15 | . | TGTGCCACCAGCAGGACAGGGATTCACACTGAAGCTTTCTTT | CATSRTGIHTEAFF
TRBJ1-5 | . | TRBV6-5 | . | TGTGCCAGCAGTTACTCGAGGGGAGTGGGTCAGCCCCAGCATTTT | CASSYSRGVGQPQHF
TRBJ1-1 | . | TRBV4-3 | . | TGCGCCAGCAGCCAACGGGGATTCGGTGAAGCTTTCTTT | CASSQRGFGEAFF
TRBJ2-7 | . | TRBV20-1 | . | TGCAGTGCTAGGGGCTACGAGCAGTACTTC | CSARGYEQYF